The 23 T cell receptor beta chains below were found in one sample sequenced in a study of OX40 agonist ivuxolimab in advanced cancers. Using immunoSEQ multiplex PCR, the repertoire was profiled, and TCRdb retains in-frame clones only, with some absent. This table has 50,000 to 70,000 clones, approximately 90% appearing once. Sequencing was performed on CD4+ or CD8+ T cells sorted from blood, taken in a trial of the OX40 agonist ivuxolimab. Every receptor here comes from an adult with an advanced solid tumor such as melanoma, head and neck, liver or kidney cancer.

V is TRBV5-1 and J is TRBJ2-5, with D hard to call. The J call may be mistaken, given a closer DNA end match to TRBJ2-7. The germline V gene encodes CDR1 SGHRS and CDR2 YFSETQ. This CDR3 region has 12 residues. CDR3 sequence (DNA): TGCGCCAGCAGCTTGGGTGCCTACGAGCAGTACTTC. Protein: CASSLGAYEQYF.

The chain has TRBV10-2 and TRBJ1-3; D unclear. The CDR3 consists of 11 residues. With 4 bases removed from V and 10 bases from J, the gap between germline ends came to 8 bases. Germline loops: CDR1 WSHSY, CDR2 SAAADI. This CDR3 reads CASSAQSTIYF. Written as DNA, the CDR3 is TGCGCCAGCAGTGCTCAGTCGACCATATATTTT.

The chain couples TRBV10-2 to TRBJ1-5; D gene ambiguous. Per germline, CDR1 WSHSY and CDR2 SAAADI. The CDR3 length is 15 residues. The V end lost 6 bases, the J end lost 0 bases, and 12 bases lay between the germline ends. Written as DNA, the CDR3 is TGCGCCAGCAGGAGCGGACCTTATAGCAATCAGCCCCAGCATTTT. As protein: CASRSGPYSNQPQHF.

As for this clone: The junction and the germline gene differ at one end; a read error may be behind it. The chain recombines TRBV11-2 with TRBJ1-5; D gene uncertain. CDR1 is SGHAT, CDR2 FQNNGV, per germline. CDR3 length: 14 amino acids. The CDR3: CASSVGLRNQPQHF. The DNA of the CDR3 is TGTGCCAGCAGCGTAGGACTGCGCAACCAGCCCCAGCATTTT.

This chain joins TRBV5-4 and TRBJ1-2; D call uncertain. Germline values: CDR1 SGHNT, CDR2 YYREEE (reference sequence). The CDR3 has 14 amino acids. V was cut by 4 bases and J by 4 bases, with 14 bases left in between. CDR3 sequence: CASSPMGGGYGYTF. CDR3 nucleotides: TGTGCCAGCAGCCCCATGGGCGGTGGCTATGGCTACACCTTC.

The V gene is TRBV2, the J gene TRBJ1-3; 12 bases match TRBD1. This CDR3 has 15 residues. The germline gives CDR1 SNHLY, CDR2 FYNNEI. Losses at the gene ends were 7 bases for V and 4 bases for J; bases not matched to a gene: 5. The DNA of the CDR3 is TGTGCCAGCACGGGACAGGGGGCGCGAGGAAACACCATATATTTT. Translation: CASTGQGARGNTIYF.

The CDR3 reads CASRPGTGEYTEAFF. The DNA for the CDR3 is TGTGCCAGCAGACCCGGGACAGGGGAGTACACTGAAGCTTTCTTT. V gene TRBV11-2 combines with J gene TRBJ1-1; 10 nucleotides agree with TRBD1. The trim removed 6 bases at V and 3 bases at J, leaving 7 bases unmatched. The CDR3 is 15 amino acids. Germline lookup yields CDR1 SGHAT and CDR2 FQNNGV. The full variable domain, rest sourced from reference TRBV11-2 and TRBJ1-1, is EAGVAQSPRYKIIEKRQSVAFWCNPISGHATLYWYQQILGQGPKLLIQFQNNGVVDDSQLPKDRFSAERLKGVDSTLKIQPAKLEDSAVYLCASRPGTGEYTEAFFGQGTRLTVV.

This clone was counted once. The rearrangement uses TRBV18 and TRBJ1-4, with 7 bases fitting TRBD1. Germline V lookup: CDR1 KGHSH, CDR2 LQKENI. The CDR3 sequence is 16 residues long. With V trimmed by 2 bases and J by 8 bases, 11 bases remained unmatched. Here the CDR3 reads CASSPNTGAPYEKLFF. The CDR3 nucleotides are TGTGCCAGCTCACCAAACACAGGGGCTCCTTACGAAAAACTGTTTTTT.

The gene calls are TRBV15 and TRBJ2-2; 9 bases agree with TRBD2. Trimming cost V 5 bases and J 5 bases; bases outside gene matches: 6. The germline CDR1 and CDR2 sequences are LNHNV and YYDKDF (reference sequence). CDR3 length equals 15 residues. CDR3 sequence reads: CATSLLAGGTGELFF. CDR3 nucleotides: TGTGCCACCAGCTTACTAGCGGGTGGAACCGGGGAGCTGTTTTTT.

About this clone: Other DNA sequences in this specimen translate into the identical CDR3. The chain carries TRBV6-5 and TRBJ2-1; 11 bases map to TRBD2. CDR1 and CDR2 (germline): MNHEY, SVGAGI. After removal of 6 bases from V and 5 bases from J, the junction contained 6 bases not matched to a gene. The CDR3 is 15 amino acids. CDR3 nucleotides: TGTGCCAGCAGAACCGGGACTAGCGGAAACAATGAGCAGTTCTTC. Encoded protein: CASRTGTSGNNEQFF.

V and J are TRBV9 and TRBJ2-3; D uncertain. The ends were cut back, 0 bases at V and 5 bases at J, with 16 bases in the middle. Germline-derived CDR1 and CDR2 are SGDLS and YYNGEE. The CDR3 covers 16 residues. DNA for the CDR3: TGTGCCAGCAGCGTAGCTGTCGCTAGTCATCAAGATACGCAGTATTTT. This gives the protein CASSVAVASHQDTQYF.

The V gene is TRBV2, the J gene TRBJ1-5, with 7 nucleotides matching TRBD1. Germline V gene sequence: CDR1 SNHLY, CDR2 FYNNEI. The CDR3 is 15 residues long. With 7 bases clipped from V and 2 bases from J, the junction kept 8 bases outside the gene matches. In DNA, the CDR3 is TGTGCCAGCAAGGGACAGCCATTGGGCAATCAGCCCCAGCATTTT. The encoded protein is CASKGQPLGNQPQHF. Filled out from reference TRBV2 and TRBJ1-5, the complete variable domain reads EPEVTQTPSHQVTQMGQEVILRCVPISNHLYFYWYRQILGQKVEFLVSFYNNEISEKSEIFDDQFSVERPDGSNFTLKIRSTKLEDSAMYFCASKGQPLGNQPQHFGDGTRLSIL.

The chain employs TRBV7-2 and TRBJ2-7; no firm D call. Germline CDR1 reads SGHTA; CDR2 reads FQGNSA. CDR3 length: 14 amino acids. V lost 5 bases and J lost 2, with 13 bases in between. The CDR3 bases are TGTGCCAGCAGCCTCGGTAGCCGAACCTACGAGCAGTACTTC. This translates into CASSLGSRTYEQYF.

The chain recombines TRBV25-1 with TRBJ2-3; 7 nucleotides agree with TRBD1. The ends lost 6 bases at V and 2 bases at J; junction bases unmatched: 5. The germline V gene has CDR1 MGHDK and CDR2 SYGVNS. The CDR3 loop spans 14 amino acids. CDR3 DNA: TGTGCCAGCAGCGGGGACAGAAACACAGATACGCAGTATTTT. The encoded protein is CASSGDRNTDTQYF.

The genes are TRBV2 and TRBJ2-5; a weak D match, TRBD1 (6 bases). From germline, CDR1 is SNHLY and CDR2 FYNNEI. This CDR3 contains 16 residues. V shed 5 bases and J shed 2 bases, with 18 bases lying between them. CDR3 nucleotide sequence: TGTGCCAGCAGTTTACTCCCGACAGGTCGGCAAGAGACCCAGTACTTC. Translation: CASSLLPTGRQETQYF.

The chain combines TRBV5-1 with TRBJ2-5, with 9 bases aligning to TRBD2. Germline V lookup: CDR1 SGHRS, CDR2 YFSETQ. V lost 1 base, J lost 2 bases, and 6 bases stayed unmatched. The CDR3 is made up of 16 amino acids. CDR3 loop: CASSLSTSGAQETQYF. The DNA of the CDR3 is TGCGCCAGCAGCTTGTCGACTAGCGGAGCTCAAGAGACCCAGTACTTC.

The chain has TRBV7-8 and TRBJ2-3, with 12 bases matching TRBD2. The length of the CDR3 is 15 residues. Trimming cost V 5 bases and J 6 bases; bases outside gene matches: 6. Germline V CDR1 and CDR2: SGHVS, FQNEAQ. CDR3 amino acids: CASSPGLAGGDTQYF. The CDR3, as DNA: TGTGCCAGCAGCCCGGGACTAGCGGGTGGTGATACGCAGTATTTT.

This chain uses TRBV6-6 with TRBJ1-2; weak D call: TRBD1 (6 bases). Deletions cut 5 bases from V and 8 bases from J, with 12 bases between. The CDR3 loop spans 12 amino acids. Germline V gene sequence: CDR1 MNHNY, CDR2 SVGAGI (reference sequence). The CDR3 DNA is TGTGCCAGCAGTCAAAACAGGGAGGGCTACACCTTC. It encodes CASSQNREGYTF.

For this clone: Different DNA sequences within this sample yield the same CDR3. The genes are TRBV15 and TRBJ1-1; no reliable D call. Germline CDR1 and CDR2: LNHNV and YYDKDF (reference sequence). CDR3 length: 13 amino acids. V lost 1 base and J lost 2, with 5 bases in between. The CDR3: CATSRGHNTEAFF. CDR3 sequence (DNA): TGTGCCACCAGCAGAGGACATAACACTGAAGCTTTCTTT. Full variable domain (missing parts from reference TRBV15 and TRBJ1-1): DAMVIQNPRYQVTQFGKPVTLSCSQTLNHNVMYWYQQKSSQAPKLLFHYYDKDFNNEADTPDNFQSRRPNTSFCFLDIRSPGLGDTAMYLCATSRGHNTEAFFGQGTRLTVV.

Only a few counts were recorded for this clone. The V and J genes are TRBV15 and TRBJ2-1, with TRBD2 matching 13 bases. V lost 8 bases to trimming and J lost 4 bases; unmatched junction nucleotides: 11. The CDR3 totals 17 residues. Germline V gene data show CDR1 as LNHNV and CDR2 as YYDKDF (reference sequence). This chain's CDR3 is CATGPTSGRASYNEQFF. In DNA, the CDR3 is TGTGCCACCGGCCCTACTAGCGGGAGGGCCTCGTACAATGAGCAGTTCTTC.

This sequence joins TRBV25-1 and TRBJ2-1; 8 bases line up with TRBD1. After removal of 8 bases from V and 4 bases from J, the junction contained 19 bases not matched to a gene. The V gene's germline CDR1 is MGHDK and CDR2 SYGVNS. CDR3 length: 18 residues. CDR3 bases: TGTGCCAGCCCGTCGATCTTTCGGACAGGGCCACTTTACAATGAGCAGTTCTTC. Translation gives CASPSIFRTGPLYNEQFF.

The J gene is TRBJ1-1, the V gene TRBV15; TRBD1 matches at 8 bases. V was clipped by 3 bases and J by 8 bases; unmatched bases: 11. The CDR3 totals 15 residues. Germline V lookup: CDR1 LNHNV, CDR2 YYDKDF (reference sequence). Written as DNA, the CDR3 is TGTGCCACCAGCAGCCAAGACAGGGGAAGAAAAGAAGCTTTCTTT. It is translated as CATSSQDRGRKEAFF.

The chain combines TRBV6-1 with TRBJ2-1; 12 bases are a match to TRBD2. This CDR3 region has 15 residues. Germline lookup yields CDR1 MNHNS and CDR2 SASEGT. V lost 2 bases to trimming and J lost 8 bases; unmatched junction nucleotides: 4. CDR3 DNA sequence: TGTGCCAGCAGTGAACTAGCGGGAGGGCCCGATGAGCAGTTCTTC. Protein product: CASSELAGGPDEQFF.